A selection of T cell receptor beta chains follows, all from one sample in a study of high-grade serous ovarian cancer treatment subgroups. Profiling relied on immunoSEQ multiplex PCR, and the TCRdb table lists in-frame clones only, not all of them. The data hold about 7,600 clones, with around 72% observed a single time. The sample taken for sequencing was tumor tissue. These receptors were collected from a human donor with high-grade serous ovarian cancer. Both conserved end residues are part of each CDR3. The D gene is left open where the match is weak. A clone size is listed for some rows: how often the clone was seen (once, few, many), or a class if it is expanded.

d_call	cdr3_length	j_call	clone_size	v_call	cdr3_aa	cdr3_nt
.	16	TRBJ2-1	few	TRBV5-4	CASSPRSGGTGNEQFF	TGTGCCAGCAGCCCAAGGTCGGGGGGAACAGGGAATGAGCAGTTCTTC
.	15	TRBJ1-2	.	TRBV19	CASRTSGTNPGGYTF	TGTGCCAGTAGGACCTCCGGGACGAACCCCGGGGGCTACACCTTC
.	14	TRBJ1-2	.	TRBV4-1	CASSQDNGLYGYTF	TGCGCCAGCAGCCAAGATAACGGATTATATGGCTACACCTTC
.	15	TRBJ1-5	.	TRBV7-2	CASSPFVDSNQPQHF	TGTGCCAGCAGCCCTTTCGTAGATAGCAATCAGCCCCAGCATTTT
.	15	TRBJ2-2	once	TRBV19	CASSISGWDTGELFF	TGTGCCAGTAGTATATCGGGTTGGGACACCGGGGAGCTGTTTTTT
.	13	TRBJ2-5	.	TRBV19	CASSKLSEETQYF	TGTGCCAGTAGTAAGCTCAGCGAAGAGACCCAGTACTTC
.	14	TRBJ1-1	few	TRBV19	CASQPLSSVGGAFF	TGTGCCAGCCAACCGCTATCCAGTGTTGGAGGAGCTTTCTTT
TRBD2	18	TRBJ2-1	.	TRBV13	CASSFFRGYGAGDNEQFF	TGTGCCAGCAGCTTTTTTAGGGGCTACGGGGCGGGGGACAATGAGCAGTTCTTC
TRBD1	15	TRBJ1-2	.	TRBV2	CASSEMWTGLQGYTF	TGTGCCAGTTCGGAGATGTGGACAGGGCTCCAAGGCTACACCTTC
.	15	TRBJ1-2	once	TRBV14	CASSRRDQGLYGYTF	TGTGCCAGCAGCCGCAGGGATCAGGGACTCTATGGCTACACCTTC
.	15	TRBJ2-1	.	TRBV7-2	CASSLDRVSYNEQFF	TGTGCCAGCAGCTTAGACAGGGTATCCTACAATGAGCAGTTCTTC
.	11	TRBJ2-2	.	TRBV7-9	CASTETGELFF	TGTGCCAGCACCGAAACCGGGGAGCTGTTTTTT
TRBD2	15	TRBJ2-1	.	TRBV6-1	CASSEAGGAYNEQFF	TGTGCCAGCAGTGAAGCGGGGGGGGCCTACAATGAGCAGTTCTTC
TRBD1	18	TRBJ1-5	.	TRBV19	CASSRQSQGQGLNQPQHF	TGTGCCAGTAGCCGACAAAGCCAGGGACAGGGTTTAAATCAGCCCCAGCATTTT
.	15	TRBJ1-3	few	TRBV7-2	CASSLAQVGGNTIYF	TGTGCCAGCAGCTTAGCACAGGTGGGGGGAAACACCATATATTTT
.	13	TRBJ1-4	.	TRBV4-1	CASSQVSNEKLFF	TGCGCCAGCAGCCAAGTCTCAAATGAAAAACTGTTTTTT
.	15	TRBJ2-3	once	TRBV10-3	CAISDGTPSTDTQYF	TGTGCCATCAGTGACGGGACTCCTAGCACAGATACGCAGTATTTT
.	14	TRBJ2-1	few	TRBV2	CASSGTARNNEQFF	TGTGCCAGCAGTGGGACTGCCAGGAACAATGAGCAGTTCTTC
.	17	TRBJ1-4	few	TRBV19	CASSIFIREGGYEKLFF	TGTGCCAGTAGTATATTTATCCGGGAAGGGGGATATGAAAAACTGTTTTTT
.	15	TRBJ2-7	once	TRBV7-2	CASSLARADTYEQYF	TGTGCCAGCAGCTTAGCCCGGGCAGATACCTACGAGCAGTACTTC
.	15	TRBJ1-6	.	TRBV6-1	CASTQKGPNNSPLHF	TGTGCCAGCACCCAGAAAGGACCTAATAATTCACCCCTCCACTTT
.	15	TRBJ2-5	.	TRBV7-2	CASSLERRQRETQYF	TGTGCCAGCAGCTTAGAAAGGAGACAGCGGGAGACCCAGTACTTC
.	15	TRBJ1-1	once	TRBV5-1	CASSLGGAINTEAFF	TGCGCCAGCAGCTTGGGGGGCGCGATTAACACTGAAGCTTTCTTT
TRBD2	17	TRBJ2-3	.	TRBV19	CASSNYGRAGNTDTQYF	TGTGCCAGTAGTAATTACGGGAGGGCCGGTAATACAGATACGCAGTATTTT
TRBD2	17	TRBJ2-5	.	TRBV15	CATSSLPATSAKETQYF	TGTGCCACCAGCAGCCTACCCGCGACTAGCGCTAAAGAGACCCAGTACTTC
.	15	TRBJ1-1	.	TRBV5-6	CASSAAGQMNTEAFF	TGTGCCAGCAGCGCAGCGGGGCAGATGAACACTGAAGCTTTCTTT
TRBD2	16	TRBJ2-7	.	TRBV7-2	CASSFRGSGSINEQYF	TGTGCCAGCAGCTTTCGTGGTAGCGGGAGTATCAACGAGCAGTACTTC
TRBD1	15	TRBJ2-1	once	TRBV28	CASSLGGQTYNEQFF	TGTGCCAGCAGTTTAGGGGGACAGACCTACAATGAGCAGTTCTTC
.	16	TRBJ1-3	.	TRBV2	CASSVKGPNSGNTIYF	TGTGCCAGCAGTGTAAAAGGGCCGAACTCTGGAAACACCATATATTTT
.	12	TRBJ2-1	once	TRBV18	CASSLQGAEQFF	TGTGCCAGCTCACTACAGGGCGCTGAGCAGTTCTTC
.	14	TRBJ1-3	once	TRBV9	CASSVVGSGNTIYF	TGTGCCAGCAGCGTAGTGGGTTCTGGAAACACCATATATTTT
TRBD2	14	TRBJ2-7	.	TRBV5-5	CASSWTSGRVEQYF	TGTGCCAGCAGCTGGACTAGCGGGAGGGTTGAGCAGTACTTC
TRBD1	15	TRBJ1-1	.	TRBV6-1	CASSEAGTGNTEAFF	TGTGCCAGCAGTGAAGCGGGGACAGGGAACACTGAAGCTTTCTTT
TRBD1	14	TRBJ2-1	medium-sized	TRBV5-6	CASSTGGFYNEQFF	TGTGCCAGCAGTACAGGGGGCTTCTACAATGAGCAGTTCTTC
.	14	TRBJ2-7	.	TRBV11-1	CASSLAGAGYEQYF	TGTGCCAGCAGCTTAGCTGGAGCGGGCTACGAGCAGTACTTC
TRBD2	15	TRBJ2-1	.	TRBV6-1	CASSGSGLTYNEQFF	TGTGCCAGCAGTGGTTCGGGACTAACTTACAATGAGCAGTTCTTC
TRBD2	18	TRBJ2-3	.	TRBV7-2	CASSLAGTSGPRADTQYF	TGTGCCAGCAGCTTAGCCGGGACTAGCGGACCTAGAGCAGATACGCAGTATTTT
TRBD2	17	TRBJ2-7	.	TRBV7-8	CASSLSTSGRTTYEQYF	TGTGCCAGCAGCTTATCGACTAGCGGGAGAACTACCTACGAGCAGTACTTC
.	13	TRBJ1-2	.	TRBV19	CASSPAQGRGYTF	TGTGCCAGTAGTCCAGCTCAGGGTCGCGGCTACACCTTC
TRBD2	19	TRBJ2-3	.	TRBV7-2	CASSLGLAGGPTYTDTQYF	TGTGCCAGCAGCTTAGGTTTGGCGGGAGGCCCAACTTACACAGATACGCAGTATTTT
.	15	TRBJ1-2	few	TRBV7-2	CASSLTSATNYGYTF	TGTGCCAGCAGCTTAACCTCGGCAACTAACTATGGCTACACCTTC
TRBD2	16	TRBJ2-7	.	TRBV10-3	CAISESIAGASYEQYF	TGTGCCATCAGTGAGTCGATAGCGGGGGCCTCCTACGAGCAGTACTTC
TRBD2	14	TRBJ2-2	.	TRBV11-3	CASSRTSGGGELFF	TGTGCCAGCAGCCGTACTAGCGGGGGCGGGGAGCTGTTTTTT
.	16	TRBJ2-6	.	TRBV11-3	CASSLAREAGANVLTF	TGTGCCAGCAGCTTAGCACGTGAAGCTGGGGCCAACGTCCTGACTTTC
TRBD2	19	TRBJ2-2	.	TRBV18	CASSPVRIAGTTNTGELFF	TGTGCCAGCTCACCAGTCAGGATAGCGGGAACAACGAACACCGGGGAGCTGTTTTTT
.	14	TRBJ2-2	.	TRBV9	CASSRAMGTGELFF	TGTGCCAGCAGCCGCGCAATGGGCACCGGGGAGCTGTTTTTT
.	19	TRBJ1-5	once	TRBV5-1	CASSPTVTVQVGGNQPQHF	TGCGCCAGCAGCCCTACGGTAACAGTCCAGGTCGGGGGCAATCAGCCCCAGCATTTT
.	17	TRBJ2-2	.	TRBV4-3	CASSQEITGGGTGELFF	TGCGCCAGCAGCCAAGAGATAACCGGGGGCGGCACCGGGGAGCTGTTTTTT
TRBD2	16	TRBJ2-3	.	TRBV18	CASSPVSGRSTDTQYF	TGTGCCAGCTCCCCAGTCAGCGGGAGAAGCACAGATACGCAGTATTTT
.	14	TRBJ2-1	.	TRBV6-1	CASSEAGHYNEQFF	TGTGCCAGCAGTGAAGCTGGGCACTACAATGAGCAGTTCTTC
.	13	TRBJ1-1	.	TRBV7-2	CASSFGTFTEAFF	TGTGCCAGCAGCTTCGGGACATTTACTGAAGCTTTCTTT
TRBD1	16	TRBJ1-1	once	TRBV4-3	CASSQVETGRNTEAFF	TGCGCCAGCAGCCAAGTCGAGACAGGGCGGAACACTGAAGCTTTCTTT